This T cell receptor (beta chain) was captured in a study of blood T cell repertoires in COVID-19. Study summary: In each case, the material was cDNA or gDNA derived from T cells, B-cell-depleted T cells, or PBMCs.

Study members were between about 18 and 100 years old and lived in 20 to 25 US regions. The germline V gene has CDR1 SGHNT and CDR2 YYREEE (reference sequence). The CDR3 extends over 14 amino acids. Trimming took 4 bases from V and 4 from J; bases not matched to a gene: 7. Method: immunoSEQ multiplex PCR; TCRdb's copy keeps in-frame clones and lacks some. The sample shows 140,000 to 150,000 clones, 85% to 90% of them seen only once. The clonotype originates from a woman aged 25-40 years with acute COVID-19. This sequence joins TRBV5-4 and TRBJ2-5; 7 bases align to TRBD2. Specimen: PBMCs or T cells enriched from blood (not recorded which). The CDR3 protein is CASSTRLAGETQYF. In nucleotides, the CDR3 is TGTGCCAGCAGCACGAGACTAGCCGGAGAGACCCAGTACTTC.